Shown below are 5 T cell receptor beta chains from a single sample sequenced in a study of blood T cell repertoires in COVID-19. Some clones are missing from TCRdb's copy, which holds only in-frame ones; the method was immunoSEQ multiplex PCR. The table lists 250,000 to 350,000 clones, around 88% of them singletons, with about an eighth in the top ten. The sample comprised peripheral blood. The receptor source for this set is a woman aged 70 to 79 with COVID-19, enrolled during active disease.

The V and J genes are TRBV10-3 and TRBJ1-2; possible D gene TRBD1, 5 bases. CDR1 and CDR2 (germline): ENHRY, SYGVKD. V shed 7 bases and J shed 4 bases, with 13 bases lying between them. The CDR3 extends over 13 amino acids. This chain's CDR3 is CAITEGLSYGYTF. The CDR3 region has the DNA TGTGCCATCACGGAGGGGCTGAGCTATGGCTACACCTTC.

The J gene is TRBJ2-7, the V gene TRBV7-3, with D possibly matching TRBD1 (6 bases). This CDR3 comprises 11 residues. Deletions cut 6 bases from V and 7 bases from J, with 10 bases between. Germline values: CDR1 SGHTA, CDR2 FQGTGA. The CDR3 spells CASSSGVEQYF. The CDR3 region has the DNA TGTGCCAGCAGTTCAGGGGTTGAGCAGTACTTC.

J is TRBJ1-1 and V is TRBV5-6; D gene unclear. This CDR3 contains 12 residues. Per germline, CDR1 SGHDT and CDR2 YYEEEE. Trimming left V 1 base short and J 7 bases short, with 8 bases between. CDR3 loop: CASSLLAVEAFF. CDR3 DNA: TGTGCCAGCAGCTTGCTGGCAGTTGAAGCTTTCTTT.

The V and J genes are TRBV6-6 and TRBJ2-3, with 11 bases fitting TRBD2. The V and J ends lost 6 bases and 7 bases, in that order; junction bases with no gene match: 3. The V gene's germline CDR1 is MNHNY and CDR2 SVGAGI (reference sequence). The CDR3 length is 13 residues. CDR3 protein: CASRTSGDHTQYF. In DNA, the CDR3 is TGTGCCAGCAGGACTAGCGGGGACCATACGCAGTATTTT.

The chain employs TRBV28 and TRBJ2-7, with TRBD1 identical over 7 bases. Unmatched junction bases numbered 6, after V lost 2 bases and J lost 2 bases. The CDR3 totals 15 residues. Germline CDR1 and CDR2: MDHEN and SYDVKM. The CDR3 DNA reads as TGTGCCAGCAGTTTACCACAGGGGTTTCCCTACGAGCAGTACTTC. It yields the protein CASSLPQGFPYEQYF.